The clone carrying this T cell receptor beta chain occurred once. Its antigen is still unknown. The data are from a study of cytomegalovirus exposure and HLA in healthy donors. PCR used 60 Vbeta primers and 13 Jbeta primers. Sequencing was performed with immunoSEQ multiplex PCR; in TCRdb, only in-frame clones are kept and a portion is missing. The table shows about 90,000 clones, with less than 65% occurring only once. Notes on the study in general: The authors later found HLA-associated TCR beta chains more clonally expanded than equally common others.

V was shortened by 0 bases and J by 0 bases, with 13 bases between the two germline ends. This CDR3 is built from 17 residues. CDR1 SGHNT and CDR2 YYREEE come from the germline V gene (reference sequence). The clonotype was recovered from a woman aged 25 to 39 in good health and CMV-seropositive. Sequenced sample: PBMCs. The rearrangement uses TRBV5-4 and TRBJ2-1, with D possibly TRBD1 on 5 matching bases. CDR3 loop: CASSLGGAGSSYNEQFF. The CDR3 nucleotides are TGTGCCAGCAGCTTGGGGGGCGCCGGTAGCTCCTACAATGAGCAGTTCTTC.